Below, 10 T cell receptor beta chains from the same sample are listed, as sequenced in a study of OX40 agonist ivuxolimab in advanced cancers. Profiled with immunoSEQ multiplex PCR; TCRdb holds only in-frame clones, not every one. The sample lists about 68,000 clones, approximately 86% occurring once. The sample consisted of CD4+ or CD8+ T cells sorted from blood, taken in a trial of the OX40 agonist ivuxolimab. The source of these receptors is an adult with an advanced solid tumor such as melanoma, head and neck, liver or kidney cancer.

This rearrangement joins TRBV28 to TRBJ1-2, with a possible D match to TRBD1 (5 bases). CDR3 size: 14 residues. Trimming took 3 bases from V and 3 from J, leaving 11 bases between them. From germline, CDR1 is MDHEN and CDR2 SYDVKM. DNA for the CDR3: TGTGCCAGCAGTTTGGGGGGGTGGGACTATGGCTACACCTTC. Amino acids: CASSLGGWDYGYTF.

The V gene is TRBV2, the J gene TRBJ2-7; no clear D gene. Germline CDR1 and CDR2: SNHLY and FYNNEI. The CDR3 sequence is 11 residues long. V was clipped by 6 bases and J by 4 bases, with 7 bases between them. CDR3 protein: CASRVGYEQYF. CDR3 in DNA: TGTGCCAGCAGGGTGGGGTACGAGCAGTACTTC.

The chain employs TRBV7-9 and TRBJ2-5; either TRBD1 or TRBD2 may fit D (6 bases each). This CDR3 has 15 amino acids. CDR1 is SEHNR, CDR2 FQNEAQ, per germline (reference sequence). Trimming stripped 8 bases from V and 2 bases from J, with 18 bases between. In nucleotides, the CDR3 is TGTGCCAGCTTACTAGGGGGGATGTTTCAAGAGACCCAGTACTTC. The encoded protein is CASLLGGMFQETQYF. The full variable domain, rest sourced from reference TRBV7-9 and TRBJ2-5, is DTGVSQNPRHKITKRGQNVTFRCDPISEHNRLYWYRQTLGQGPEFLTYFQNEAQLEKSRLLSDRFSAERPKGSFSTLEIQRTEQGDSAMYLCASLLGGMFQETQYFGPGTRLLVL.

The rearrangement uses TRBV9 and TRBJ2-5; D may correspond to TRBD1 or TRBD2 (6 bases each). V was shortened by 4 bases and J by 4 bases, with 11 bases between the two germline ends. CDR3 length: 13 residues. The germline V gene has CDR1 SGDLS and CDR2 YYNGEE. This chain's CDR3 is CASSFRGGETQYF. Written as DNA, the CDR3 is TGTGCCAGCAGCTTCAGGGGAGGAGAGACCCAGTACTTC. The full variable domain, completed using reference TRBV9 and TRBJ2-5, is DSGVTQTPKHLITATGQRVTLRCSPRSGDLSVYWYQQSLDQGLQFLIQYYNGEERAKGNILERFSAQQFPDLHSELNLSSLELGDSALYFCASSFRGGETQYFGPGTRLLVL.

The genes are TRBV7-9 and TRBJ2-1, with 12 bases aligning to TRBD1. With 5 bases clipped from V and 10 bases from J, the junction kept 6 bases outside the gene matches. The CDR3 has 14 amino acids. Per the germline V gene, CDR1 is SEHNR and CDR2 is FQNEAQ (reference sequence). This chain's CDR3 is CASSPGTGGLEQFF. In DNA form, the CDR3 reads TGTGCCAGCAGCCCAGGGACAGGGGGCTTGGAGCAGTTCTTC.

The rearrangement uses TRBV19 and TRBJ2-2; D not resolved. V was cut by 8 bases and J by 6 bases, with 7 bases left in between. The CDR3 is 11 residues long. The germline gives CDR1 LNHDA, CDR2 SQIVND (reference sequence). CDR3 coding DNA: TGTGCCAGTGGACGGTCCGGGGAGCTGTTTTTT. Its translation is CASGRSGELFF.

This clone was recorded a few times. The chain has TRBV6-5 and TRBJ2-7; 8 nucleotides line up with TRBD2. V was clipped by 8 bases and J by 1 base; unmatched bases: 7. Germline values: CDR1 MNHEY, CDR2 SVGAGI. The CDR3 contains 14 residues. The CDR3 DNA reads as TGTGCCAGCGGGGGACTAGTCGGATCCTACGAGCAGTACTTC. It codes for CASGGLVGSYEQYF.

The V and J genes are TRBV5-4 and TRBJ2-7; TRBD2 is a possible D gene (5 bases). The germline gives CDR1 SGHNT, CDR2 YYREEE (reference sequence). Trimming left V 0 bases short and J 2 bases short, with 12 bases between. This CDR3 has 15 amino acids. The CDR3 reads CASSLASSVAYEQYF. The CDR3 DNA is TGTGCCAGCAGCTTGGCGAGTAGCGTAGCCTACGAGCAGTACTTC.

V gene TRBV5-6 combines with J gene TRBJ2-4; TRBD1 might be the D (6 bases). The CDR3 is 16 amino acids. CDR1 and CDR2 (germline): SGHDT, YYEEEE. Trimming took off 0 bases at V and 3 bases at J, with 13 bases between the two ends. The CDR3 bases are TGTGCCAGCAGCTTGGTTGGCCAGGGGAACAAAAACATTCAGTACTTC. The encoded protein is CASSLVGQGNKNIQYF. Full variable domain (outside the CDR3, taken from reference TRBV5-6 and TRBJ2-4): DAGVTQSPTHLIKTRGQQVTLRCSPKSGHDTVSWYQQALGQGPQFIFQYYEEEERQRGNFPDRFSGHQFPNYSSELNVNALLLGDSALYLCASSLVGQGNKNIQYFGAGTRLSVL.

This chain joins TRBV5-4 and TRBJ1-4; weak D call: TRBD1 (6 bases). The V end was cut by 4 bases, the J end by 6 bases, with 16 bases between. CDR1 and CDR2 from the germline V gene are SGHNT and YYREEE (reference sequence). The CDR3 is 15 amino acids. The CDR3 nucleotides read TGTGCCAGCAGCGGGGAGGGGGGGCGCGATGAAAAACTGTTTTTT. This gives the protein CASSGEGGRDEKLFF.